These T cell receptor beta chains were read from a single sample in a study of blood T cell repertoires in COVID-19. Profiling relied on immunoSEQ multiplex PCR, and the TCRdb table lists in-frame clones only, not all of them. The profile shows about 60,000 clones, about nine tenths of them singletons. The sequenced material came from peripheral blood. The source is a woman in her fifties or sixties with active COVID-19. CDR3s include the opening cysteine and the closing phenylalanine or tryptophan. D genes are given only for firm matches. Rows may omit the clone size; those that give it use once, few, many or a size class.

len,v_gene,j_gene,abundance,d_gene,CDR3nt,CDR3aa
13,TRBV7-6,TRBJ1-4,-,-,TGTGCCAGCAGCTTAGGGCCTAATGAAAAACTGTTTTTT,CASSLGPNEKLFF
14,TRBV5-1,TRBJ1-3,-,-,TGCGCCAGTGGGGAGGATTTCTCTGGAAACACCATATATTTT,CASGEDFSGNTIYF
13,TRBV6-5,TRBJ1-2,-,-,TGTGCCAGCAGAGACACCGGCTTCTATGGCTACACCTTC,CASRDTGFYGYTF
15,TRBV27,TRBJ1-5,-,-,TGTGCCAGCAGTTTCCGGCCAGGGAGGAATCAGCCCCAGCATTTT,CASSFRPGRNQPQHF
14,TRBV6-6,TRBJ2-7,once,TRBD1,TGTGCCAGCAGCCGACCGGGACAGGCCTACGAGCAGTACTTC,CASSRPGQAYEQYF
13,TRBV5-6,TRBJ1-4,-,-,TGTGCCAGCAGCCGGACAGCTAATGAAAAACTGTTTTTT,CASSRTANEKLFF
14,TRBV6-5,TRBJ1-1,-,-,TGTGCCAGCGGAGTCGGGGATGCGTGGACTGAAGCTTTCTTT,CASGVGDAWTEAFF
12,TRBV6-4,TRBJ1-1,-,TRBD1,TGTGCCAGCAGTGACCTCACAGGGGAGGCTTTCTTT,CASSDLTGEAFF
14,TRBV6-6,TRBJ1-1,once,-,TGTGCCAGCAGTGCGGGACTCCTTAACACTGAAGCTTTCTTT,CASSAGLLNTEAFF
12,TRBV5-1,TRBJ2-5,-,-,TGCGCCAGCAGCCGGGGGCAAGAGACCCAGTACTTC,CASSRGQETQYF
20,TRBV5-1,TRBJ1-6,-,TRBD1,TGCGCCAGCAGCTTGTCCAGGGACAGGGGGAGAACGCAAAATAGTCTACCCCTCCACTTT,CASSLSRDRGRTQNSLPLHF
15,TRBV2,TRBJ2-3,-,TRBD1,TGTGCCAGCAATATTGGCGGACAGGGCCCAGATACGCAGTATTTT,CASNIGGQGPDTQYF
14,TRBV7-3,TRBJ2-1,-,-,TGTGCCAGCAGCTTAGCGGGGCCCTACAATGAGCAGTTCTTC,CASSLAGPYNEQFF
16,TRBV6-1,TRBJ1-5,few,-,TGTGCCAGCAGTGAATTCGGGCAGGGTTACTCGCAGCCCCAGCATTTT,CASSEFGQGYSQPQHF
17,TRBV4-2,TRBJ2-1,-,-,TGTGCCAGCAGCCAAGATCACAGGGGAGGCTCCTACAATGAGCAGTTCTTC,CASSQDHRGGSYNEQFF
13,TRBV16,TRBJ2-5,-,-,TGTGCCAGCAGCCAATCAACAGAAGAGACCCAGTACTTC,CASSQSTEETQYF
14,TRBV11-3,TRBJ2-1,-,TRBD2,TGTGCCAGCAGCTTAGGGACTAGCGACCATGAGCAGTTCTTC,CASSLGTSDHEQFF
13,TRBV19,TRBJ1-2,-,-,TGTGCCAGTAGTATGGGCAGGGAAGGAGGCTACACCTTC,CASSMGREGGYTF
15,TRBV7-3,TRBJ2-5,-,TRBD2,TGTGCCAGCAGGCGAGGGACTAGTCGTTCGGAGACCCAGTACTTC,CASRRGTSRSETQYF
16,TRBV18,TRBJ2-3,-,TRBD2,TGTGCCAGCTCACCCCCCGGTAGCGGGGGGTCGAATACGCAGTATTTT,CASSPPGSGGSNTQYF
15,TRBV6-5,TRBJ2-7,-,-,TGTGCCAGCAGTTACAGCAGGACAGCCCCCTACGAGCAGTACTTC,CASSYSRTAPYEQYF
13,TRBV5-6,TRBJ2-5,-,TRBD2,TGTGCCAGCAGCTCTCTAGCGGGAGAGACCCAGTACTTC,CASSSLAGETQYF
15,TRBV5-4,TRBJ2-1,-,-,TGTGCCAGCAGCTTACAGGGAAGCTCCTACAATGAGCAGTTCTTC,CASSLQGSSYNEQFF